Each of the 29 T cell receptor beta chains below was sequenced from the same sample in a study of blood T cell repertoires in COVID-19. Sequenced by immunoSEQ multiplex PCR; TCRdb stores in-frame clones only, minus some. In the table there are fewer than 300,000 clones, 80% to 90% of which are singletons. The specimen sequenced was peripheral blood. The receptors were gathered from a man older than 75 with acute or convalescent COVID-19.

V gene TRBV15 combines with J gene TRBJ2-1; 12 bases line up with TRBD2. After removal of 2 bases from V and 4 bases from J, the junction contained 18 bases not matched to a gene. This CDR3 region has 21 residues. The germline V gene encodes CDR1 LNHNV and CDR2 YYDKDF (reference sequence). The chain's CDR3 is CATSRPGGLAGSTDRYNEQFF. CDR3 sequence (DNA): TGTGCCACCAGCAGACCCGGAGGACTAGCGGGATCTACCGACCGTTACAATGAGCAGTTCTTC.

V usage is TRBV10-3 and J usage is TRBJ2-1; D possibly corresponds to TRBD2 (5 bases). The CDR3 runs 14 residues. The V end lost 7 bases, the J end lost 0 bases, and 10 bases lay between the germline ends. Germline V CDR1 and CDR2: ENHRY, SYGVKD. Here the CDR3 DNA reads TGTGCCATCAAATCCGGGGACTCCTACAATGAGCAGTTCTTC. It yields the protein CAIKSGDSYNEQFF.

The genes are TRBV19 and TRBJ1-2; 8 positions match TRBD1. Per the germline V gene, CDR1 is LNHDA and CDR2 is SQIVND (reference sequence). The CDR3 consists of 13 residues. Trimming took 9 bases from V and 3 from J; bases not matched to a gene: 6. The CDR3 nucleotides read TGTGCCAGCCAAGGGACAGGAGACTATGGCTACACCTTC. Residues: CASQGTGDYGYTF.

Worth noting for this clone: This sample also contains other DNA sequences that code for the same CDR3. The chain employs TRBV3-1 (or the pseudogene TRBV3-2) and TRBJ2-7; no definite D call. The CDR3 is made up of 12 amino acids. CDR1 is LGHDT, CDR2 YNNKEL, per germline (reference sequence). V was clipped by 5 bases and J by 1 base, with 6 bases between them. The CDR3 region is CASSFLSYEQYF. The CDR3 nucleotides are TGTGCCAGCAGCTTCTTATCCTACGAGCAGTACTTC.

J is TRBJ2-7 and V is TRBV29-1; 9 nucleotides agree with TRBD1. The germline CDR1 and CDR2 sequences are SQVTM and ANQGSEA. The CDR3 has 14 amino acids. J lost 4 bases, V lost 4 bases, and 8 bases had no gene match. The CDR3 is CSVVPGTGSYEQYF. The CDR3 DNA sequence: TGCAGCGTTGTTCCCGGGACAGGGTCGTACGAGCAGTACTTC.

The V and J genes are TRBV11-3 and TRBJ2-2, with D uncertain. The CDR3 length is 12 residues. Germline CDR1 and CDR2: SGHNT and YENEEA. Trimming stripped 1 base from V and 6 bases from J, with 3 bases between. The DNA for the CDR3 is TGTGCCAGCAGCTTAGGGCCCGGGGAGCTGTTTTTT. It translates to CASSLGPGELFF.

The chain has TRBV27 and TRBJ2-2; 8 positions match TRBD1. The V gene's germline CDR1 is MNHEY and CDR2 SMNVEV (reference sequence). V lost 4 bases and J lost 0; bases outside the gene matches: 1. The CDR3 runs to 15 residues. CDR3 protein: CASSSGGANTGELFF. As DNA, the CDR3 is TGTGCCAGCAGTTCAGGGGGCGCGAACACCGGGGAGCTGTTTTTT.

The DNA for the CDR3 is TGTGCCAGCAGCTTAGCGGGAGTCGCCGAGCAGTACTTC. The encoded protein is CASSLAGVAEQYF. The chain combines TRBV7-2 with TRBJ2-7; D might be TRBD2 (5 bases). V was clipped by 0 bases and J by 6 bases, with 9 bases between them. This CDR3 is built from 13 residues. Germline CDR1 SGHTA, CDR2 FQGNSA.

The CDR3 here is CASSLGQSKNIQYF. CDR3 in DNA: TGCGCCAGCAGCTTGGGACAGTCCAAAAACATTCAGTACTTC. This chain connects TRBV5-1 to TRBJ2-4; the D gene is possibly TRBD1 (5 bases). V was trimmed by 0 bases and J by 2 bases, leaving 6 bases between them. The V gene's germline CDR1 is SGHRS and CDR2 YFSETQ. There are 14 residues in the CDR3.

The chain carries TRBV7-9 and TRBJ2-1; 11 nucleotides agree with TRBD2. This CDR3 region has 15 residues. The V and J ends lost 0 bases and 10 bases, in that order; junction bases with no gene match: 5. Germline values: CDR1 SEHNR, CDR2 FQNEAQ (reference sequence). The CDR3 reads CASSLAGTSGGEQFF. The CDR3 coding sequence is TGTGCCAGCAGCTTAGCCGGGACTAGCGGTGGAGAGCAGTTCTTC.

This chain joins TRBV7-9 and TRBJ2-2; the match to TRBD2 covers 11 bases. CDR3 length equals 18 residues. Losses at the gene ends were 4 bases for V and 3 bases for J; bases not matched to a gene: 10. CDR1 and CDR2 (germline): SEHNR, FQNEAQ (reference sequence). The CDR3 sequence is CASSSLMVAGGHTGELFF. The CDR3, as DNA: TGTGCCAGCAGCTCGCTTATGGTAGCGGGGGGGCACACCGGGGAGCTGTTTTTT.

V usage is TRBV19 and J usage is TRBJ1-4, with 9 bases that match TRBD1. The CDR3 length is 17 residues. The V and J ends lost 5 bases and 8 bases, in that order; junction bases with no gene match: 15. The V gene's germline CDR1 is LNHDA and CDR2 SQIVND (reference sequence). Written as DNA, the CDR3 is TGTGCCAGTAGTCCACGGGGACAGGGAATCTCCGGGGAAAAACTGTTTTTT. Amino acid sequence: CASSPRGQGISGEKLFF.

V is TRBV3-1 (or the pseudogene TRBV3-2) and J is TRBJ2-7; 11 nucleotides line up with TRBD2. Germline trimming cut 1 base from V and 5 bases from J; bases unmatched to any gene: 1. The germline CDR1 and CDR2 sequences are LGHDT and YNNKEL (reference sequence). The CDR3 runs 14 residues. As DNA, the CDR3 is TGTGCCAGCAGCCAAGGACTAGCGGGGAACGAGCAGTACTTC. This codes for CASSQGLAGNEQYF.

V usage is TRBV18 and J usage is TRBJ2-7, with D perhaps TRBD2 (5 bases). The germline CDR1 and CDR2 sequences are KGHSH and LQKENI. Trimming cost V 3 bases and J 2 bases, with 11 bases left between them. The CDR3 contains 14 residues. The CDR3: CASSPVSGTYEQYF. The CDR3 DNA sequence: TGTGCCAGCTCACCGGTCTCCGGGACCTACGAGCAGTACTTC.

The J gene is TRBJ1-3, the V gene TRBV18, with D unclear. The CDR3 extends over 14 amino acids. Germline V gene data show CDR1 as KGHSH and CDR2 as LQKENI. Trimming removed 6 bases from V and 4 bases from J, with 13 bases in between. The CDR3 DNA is TGTGCCAGCTCCCACGGGAGTTCGGGAAACACCATATATTTT. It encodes CASSHGSSGNTIYF.

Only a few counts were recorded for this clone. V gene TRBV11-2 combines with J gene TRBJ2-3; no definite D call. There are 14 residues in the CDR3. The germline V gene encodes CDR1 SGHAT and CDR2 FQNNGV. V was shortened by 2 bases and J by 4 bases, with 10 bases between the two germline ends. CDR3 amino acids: CASSLLPFPDTQYF. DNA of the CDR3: TGTGCCAGCAGCTTACTCCCGTTCCCAGATACGCAGTATTTT.

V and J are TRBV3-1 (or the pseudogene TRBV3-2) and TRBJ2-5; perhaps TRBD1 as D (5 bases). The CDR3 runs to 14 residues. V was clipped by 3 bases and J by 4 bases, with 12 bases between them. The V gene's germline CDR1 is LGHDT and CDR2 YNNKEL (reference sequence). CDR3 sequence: CASSHSGLIETQYF. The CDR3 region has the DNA TGTGCCAGCAGCCACTCAGGGTTGATAGAGACCCAGTACTTC.

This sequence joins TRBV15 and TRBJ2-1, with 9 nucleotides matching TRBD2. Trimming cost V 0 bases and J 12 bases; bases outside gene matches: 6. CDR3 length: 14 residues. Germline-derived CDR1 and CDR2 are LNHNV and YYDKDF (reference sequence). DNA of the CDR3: TGTGCCACCAGCAGAGATGGGACTAGCAGTAGGCAGTTCTTC. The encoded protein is CATSRDGTSSRQFF.

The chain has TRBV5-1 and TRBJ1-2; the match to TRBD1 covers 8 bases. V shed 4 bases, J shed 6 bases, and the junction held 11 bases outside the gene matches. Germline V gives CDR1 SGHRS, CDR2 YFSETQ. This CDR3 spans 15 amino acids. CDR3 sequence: CASSPGQGPVDGYTF. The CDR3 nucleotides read TGCGCCAGCAGCCCAGGACAGGGTCCCGTCGATGGCTACACCTTC. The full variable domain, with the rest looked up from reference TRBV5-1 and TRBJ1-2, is KAGVTQTPRYLIKTRGQQVTLSCSPISGHRSVSWYQQTPGQGLQFLFEYFSETQRNKGNFPGRFSGRQFSNSRSEMNVSTLELGDSALYLCASSPGQGPVDGYTFGSGTRLTVV.

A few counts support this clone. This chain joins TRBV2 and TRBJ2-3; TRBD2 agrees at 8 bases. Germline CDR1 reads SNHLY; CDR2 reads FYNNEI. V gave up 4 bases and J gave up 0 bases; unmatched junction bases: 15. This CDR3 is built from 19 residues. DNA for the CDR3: TGTGCCAGCAGTGTACAGGGCGTGGGTAGCGGGGCTAGCACAGATACGCAGTATTTT. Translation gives CASSVQGVGSGASTDTQYF.

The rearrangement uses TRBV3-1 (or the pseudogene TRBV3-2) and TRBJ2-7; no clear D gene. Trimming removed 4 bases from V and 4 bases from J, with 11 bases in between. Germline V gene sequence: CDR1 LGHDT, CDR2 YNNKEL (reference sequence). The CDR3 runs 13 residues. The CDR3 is CASSLLEAYEQYF. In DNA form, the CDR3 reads TGTGCCAGCAGCCTCCTAGAGGCTTACGAGCAGTACTTC.

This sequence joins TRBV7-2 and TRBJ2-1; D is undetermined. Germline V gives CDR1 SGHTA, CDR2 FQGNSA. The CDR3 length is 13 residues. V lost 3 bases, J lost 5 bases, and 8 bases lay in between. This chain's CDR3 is CASSFLSDNEQFF. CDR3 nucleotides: TGTGCCAGCAGCTTCCTCTCGGACAATGAGCAGTTCTTC.

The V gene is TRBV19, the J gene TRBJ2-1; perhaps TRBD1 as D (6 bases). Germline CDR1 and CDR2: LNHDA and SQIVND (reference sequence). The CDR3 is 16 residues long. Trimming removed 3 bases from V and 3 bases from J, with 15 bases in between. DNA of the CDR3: TGTGCCAGTAGTATTGTCCCGGGACACAGCTACAATGAGCAGTTCTTC. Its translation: CASSIVPGHSYNEQFF. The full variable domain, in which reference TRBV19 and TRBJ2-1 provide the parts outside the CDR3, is DGGITQSPKYLFRKEGQNVTLSCEQNLNHDAMYWYRQDPGQGLRLIYYSQIVNDFQKGDIAEGYSVSREKKESFPLTVTSAQKNPTAFYLCASSIVPGHSYNEQFFGPGTRLTVL.

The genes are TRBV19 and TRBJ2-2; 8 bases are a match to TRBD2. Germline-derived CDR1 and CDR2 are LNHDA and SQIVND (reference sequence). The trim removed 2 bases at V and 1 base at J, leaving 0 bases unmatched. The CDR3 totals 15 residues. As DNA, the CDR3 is TGTGCCAGTAGTATACTAGCGGGGAACACCGGGGAGCTGTTTTTT. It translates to CASSILAGNTGELFF.

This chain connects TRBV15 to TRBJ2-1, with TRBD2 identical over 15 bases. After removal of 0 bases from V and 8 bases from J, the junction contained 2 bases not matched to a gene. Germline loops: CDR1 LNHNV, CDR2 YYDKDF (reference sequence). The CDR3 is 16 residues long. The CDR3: CATSRDGLAGGHEQFF. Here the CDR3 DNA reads TGTGCCACCAGCAGAGACGGACTAGCGGGAGGGCATGAGCAGTTCTTC.

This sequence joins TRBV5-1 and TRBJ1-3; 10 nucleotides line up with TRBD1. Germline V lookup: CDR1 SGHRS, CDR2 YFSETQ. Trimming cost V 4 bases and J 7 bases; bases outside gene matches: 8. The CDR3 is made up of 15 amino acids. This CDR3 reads CASSQSGTGDNTIYF. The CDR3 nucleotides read TGCGCCAGCAGCCAATCCGGGACAGGGGACAACACCATATATTTT.

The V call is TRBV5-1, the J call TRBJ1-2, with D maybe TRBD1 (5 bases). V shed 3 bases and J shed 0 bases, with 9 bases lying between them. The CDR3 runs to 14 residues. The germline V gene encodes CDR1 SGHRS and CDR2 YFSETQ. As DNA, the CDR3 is TGCGCCAGCAGCTCCCAGGGTCCTAACTATGGCTACACCTTC. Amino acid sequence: CASSSQGPNYGYTF.

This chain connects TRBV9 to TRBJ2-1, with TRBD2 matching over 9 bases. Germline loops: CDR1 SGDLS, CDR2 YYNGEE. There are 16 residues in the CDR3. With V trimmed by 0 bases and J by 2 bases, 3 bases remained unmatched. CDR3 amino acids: CASSVEPSGAYNEQFF. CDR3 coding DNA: TGTGCCAGCAGCGTAGAGCCTAGCGGGGCCTACAATGAGCAGTTCTTC.

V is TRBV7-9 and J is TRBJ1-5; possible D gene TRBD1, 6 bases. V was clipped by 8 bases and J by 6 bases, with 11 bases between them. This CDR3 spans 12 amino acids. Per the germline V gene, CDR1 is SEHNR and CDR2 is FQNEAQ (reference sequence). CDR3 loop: CASGEGGQPQHF. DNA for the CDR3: TGTGCCAGCGGGGAGGGGGGTCAGCCCCAGCATTTT.